This is a list of T cell receptor beta chains from one sample in a study of control samples from healthy donors and cancer patients. Method: immunoSEQ multiplex PCR; TCRdb's copy keeps in-frame clones and lacks some. The table has about 150,000 clones, approximately 90% seen once. The sequenced material came from blood. These receptors originate from a woman between 25 and 40 years old in good health. Each CDR3 is given with its conserved first and last residue. Fields, in order: V gene, clone size, D gene, J gene, CDR3 DNA, CDR3 protein. The D gene is left open where the match is weak. Clone size appears in some rows only: once, few, many, or a class for an expanded clone.

V gene: TRBV21-1
clone size: -
D gene: -
J gene: TRBJ2-1
CDR3 DNA: TGTGCCAGCAGCAAAGCGCGGGAGACTAGCGGGATTGTCTACAATGAGCAGTTCTTC
CDR3 protein: CASSKARETSGIVYNEQFF

V gene: TRBV21-1
clone size: -
D gene: -
J gene: TRBJ1-4
CDR3 DNA: TGTGCCAGCAGCAAAGCCTCCGGGGTTTCTAATGAAAAACTGTTTTTT
CDR3 protein: CASSKASGVSNEKLFF

V gene: TRBV11-3
clone size: once
D gene: -
J gene: TRBJ2-1
CDR3 DNA: TGTGCCAGCAGCTTAGATAGGAGCGAGCAGTTCTTC
CDR3 protein: CASSLDRSEQFF

V gene: TRBV29-1
clone size: -
D gene: -
J gene: TRBJ2-1
CDR3 DNA: TGCAGCGTGGCCCCGTTGTACCCGCATGAGCAGTTCTTC
CDR3 protein: CSVAPLYPHEQFF

V gene: TRBV3-1/TRBV3-2
clone size: once
D gene: TRBD2
J gene: TRBJ2-5
CDR3 DNA: TGTGCCAGCAGCCACCCCGGGACTAGCGGGAGTACCGGGGAGACCCAGTACTTC
CDR3 protein: CASSHPGTSGSTGETQYF

V gene: TRBV24-1
clone size: -
D gene: TRBD1
J gene: TRBJ1-1
CDR3 DNA: TGTGCCACCAGTGCCGGGGACAGGGGAATTACTGAAGCTTTCTTT
CDR3 protein: CATSAGDRGITEAFF

V gene: TRBV5-8
clone size: few
D gene: TRBD1
J gene: TRBJ1-2
CDR3 DNA: TGTGCCAGCAGCCGGACAGGAAGTAACTATGGCTACACCTTC
CDR3 protein: CASSRTGSNYGYTF

V gene: TRBV6-6
clone size: -
D gene: -
J gene: TRBJ1-2
CDR3 DNA: TGTGCCAGCATCCAGGGTTTGCTTGGCTACACCTTC
CDR3 protein: CASIQGLLGYTF

V gene: TRBV5-4
clone size: -
D gene: TRBD2
J gene: TRBJ2-7
CDR3 DNA: TGTGCCAGCAGCCCTTGGACTAGCGGATACCCTTACGAGCAGTACTTC
CDR3 protein: CASSPWTSGYPYEQYF

V gene: TRBV7-9
clone size: -
D gene: TRBD2
J gene: TRBJ2-1
CDR3 DNA: TGTGCCAGCAGCTTACGGACTAGCGGGCACAATGAGCAGTTCTTC
CDR3 protein: CASSLRTSGHNEQFF

V gene: TRBV21-1
clone size: once
D gene: -
J gene: TRBJ1-1
CDR3 DNA: TGTGCCAGCAGCAAAGCGCTTTGGACAGGGGTCTTTTACCCCGTAATGAACACTGAAGCTTTCTTT
CDR3 protein: CASSKALWTGVFYPVMNTEAFF

V gene: TRBV19
clone size: -
D gene: TRBD2
J gene: TRBJ2-1
CDR3 DNA: TGTGCCAGTACCCTTGGGACTAGCGGAAACAATGAGCAGTTCTTC
CDR3 protein: CASTLGTSGNNEQFF

V gene: TRBV4-1
clone size: once
D gene: -
J gene: TRBJ2-3
CDR3 DNA: TGCGCCAGCAGCCAAGTTTTACCCACAGATACGCAGTATTTT
CDR3 protein: CASSQVLPTDTQYF

V gene: TRBV28
clone size: -
D gene: -
J gene: TRBJ1-4
CDR3 DNA: TGTGCCAGCAGTCCCGGGGGGCAGATGGGTGAAAAACTGTTTTTT
CDR3 protein: CASSPGGQMGEKLFF

V gene: TRBV7-2
clone size: -
D gene: -
J gene: TRBJ2-6
CDR3 DNA: TGTGCCAGCAGCTTACAGGGGCAACAGACCTCTGGGGCCAACGTCCTGACTTTC
CDR3 protein: CASSLQGQQTSGANVLTF

V gene: TRBV5-4
clone size: -
D gene: -
J gene: TRBJ2-1
CDR3 DNA: TGTGCCAGCAACGGGAGAGGCGGGAATGAGCAGTTCTTC
CDR3 protein: CASNGRGGNEQFF

V gene: TRBV4-2
clone size: -
D gene: -
J gene: TRBJ1-1
CDR3 DNA: TGTGCCAGCAGCCAAGATCCATACCTCATGAACACTGAAGCTTTCTTT
CDR3 protein: CASSQDPYLMNTEAFF

V gene: TRBV10-3
clone size: -
D gene: TRBD1
J gene: TRBJ1-1
CDR3 DNA: TGTGCCATCAAGGACTACGGACAGGGTATAACTGAAGCTTTCTTT
CDR3 protein: CAIKDYGQGITEAFF

V gene: TRBV6-2/TRBV6-3
clone size: -
D gene: -
J gene: TRBJ1-1
CDR3 DNA: TGTGCCAGCAGTTACTCGGGGGGGGGCATAAAGAACACTGAAGCTTTCTTT
CDR3 protein: CASSYSGGGIKNTEAFF

V gene: TRBV13
clone size: -
D gene: -
J gene: TRBJ2-3
CDR3 DNA: TGTGCCAGCAGCTTAATACGGCGGGAAACCCCAGATACGCAGTATTTT
CDR3 protein: CASSLIRRETPDTQYF

V gene: TRBV3-1/TRBV3-2
clone size: -
D gene: -
J gene: TRBJ2-3
CDR3 DNA: TGTGCCAGCAGCCAAGGTCTGAAAGATACGCAGTATTTT
CDR3 protein: CASSQGLKDTQYF